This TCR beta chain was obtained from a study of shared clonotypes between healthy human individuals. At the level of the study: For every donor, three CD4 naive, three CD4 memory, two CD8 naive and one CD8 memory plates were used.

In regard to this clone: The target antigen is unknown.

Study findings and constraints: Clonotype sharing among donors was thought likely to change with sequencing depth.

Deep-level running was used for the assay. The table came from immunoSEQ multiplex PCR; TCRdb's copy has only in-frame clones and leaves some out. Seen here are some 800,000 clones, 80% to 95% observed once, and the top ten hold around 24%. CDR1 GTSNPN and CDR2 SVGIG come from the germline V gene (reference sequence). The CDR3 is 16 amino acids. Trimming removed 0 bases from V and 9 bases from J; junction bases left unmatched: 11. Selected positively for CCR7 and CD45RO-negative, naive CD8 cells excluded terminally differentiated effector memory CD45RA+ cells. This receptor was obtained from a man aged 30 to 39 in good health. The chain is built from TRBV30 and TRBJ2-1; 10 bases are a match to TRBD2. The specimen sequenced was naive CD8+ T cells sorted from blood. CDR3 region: CAWSVWTSGREGEQFF. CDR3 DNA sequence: TGTGCCTGGAGTGTCTGGACTAGCGGTCGAGAAGGTGAGCAGTTCTTC.